This TCR beta chain is drawn from a study of T cells after yellow fever vaccination. TCRdb used MiXCR to reprocess the 5' RACE reads, holding one entry per CDR3 protein. The table records roughly 160,000 distinct CDR3 sequences, approximately 6.8% of them present only once. Broader study findings: FACS-sorted repertoires could harbor abundant contaminating bulk-population clonotypes.

As for this clonotype: Antigen: not known.

The ends were cut back, 0 bases at V and 0 bases at J, with 9 bases in the middle. This CDR3 region has 16 residues. Germline loops: CDR1 MNHNS, CDR2 SASEGT. The chain is built from TRBV6-1 and TRBJ2-1; no definite D call. This receptor was taken from a man between 18 and 29 years old who received the YFV17D yellow fever vaccine. The sequencing here drew on CD4+ T cells sorted from PBMCs, taken 5 to 6 days after the first yellow fever vaccination. The CDR3 sequence: CASSEADFTSYNEQFF. CDR3 coding DNA: TGTGCCAGCAGTGAAGCGGATTTCACCTCCTACAATGAGCAGTTCTTC.